This record covers a single T cell receptor (beta chain). These data belong to a study of blood T cell repertoires in COVID-19. Study-wide background: Samples taken during acute and convalescent COVID-19 were collected in the United States, Italy and Spain.

The junction had 8 bases not matched to a gene; V was cut back by 8 bases and J by 4 bases. This CDR3 has 15 amino acids. The germline V gene encodes CDR1 SEHNR and CDR2 FQNEAQ (reference sequence). Data came from immunoSEQ multiplex PCR; TCRdb stores just in-frame clones and leaves some out. The sample contains about 150,000 clones, about four fifths of which appear only once. The receptor's source is an older man who had recovered from COVID-19. The J gene is TRBJ2-5, the V gene TRBV7-9; 12 bases fit TRBD2. The specimen sequenced was peripheral blood. The CDR3 sequence: CASGEMGLAGETQYF. CDR3 nucleotides: TGTGCCAGCGGAGAAATGGGACTAGCGGGAGAGACCCAGTACTTC. The full variable domain, rest sourced from reference TRBV7-9 and TRBJ2-5, is DTGVSQNPRHKITKRGQNVTFRCDPISEHNRLYWYRQTLGQGPEFLTYFQNEAQLEKSRLLSDRFSAERPKGSFSTLEIQRTEQGDSAMYLCASGEMGLAGETQYFGPGTRLLVL.